This T cell receptor (beta chain) was sequenced in a study of cytomegalovirus exposure and HLA in healthy donors. Overall study findings and caveats: When presence/absence was analysed, sequencing depth was taken to be roughly uniform across donors. In a later analysis, a genetic analysis reported fewer productive-TCR N-insertions in an Asian-associated ancestry cluster than the cohort average. A later analysis linked a missense DCLRE1C variant to TCR beta V- and J-gene trimming.

The CDR3 runs 12 residues. V was cut by 0 bases and J by 11 bases, with 10 bases left in between. CDR1 is SGHTA, CDR2 FQGNSA, per germline. Primers for the PCR totalled 60 Vbeta and 13 Jbeta. The authors' processing: Later work found tens of millions of unique TCR beta chains, with approximately 12 million shared. The protocol was immunoSEQ multiplex PCR, while the TCRdb copy is restricted to in-frame clones and leaves out a portion. V and J calls and clone size are those listed in that table; D and trimming were worked out from the DNA. This sample has approximately 240,000 clones, with approximately 84% found just once. With respect to this clone: Its antigen is currently unknown.

The chain combines TRBV7-2 with TRBJ1-1, with TRBD1 as a possible D gene (5 bases). The sequenced material came from PBMCs. The TCR was taken from a woman between 40 and 50 years old in good health and CMV-seronegative. CDR3 nucleotide sequence: TGTGCCAGCAGCTTAGCGGGACTTGGGGCTTTCTTT. Encoded protein: CASSLAGLGAFF.